Presented here are 16 T cell receptor beta chains from one specimen sequenced in a study of blood T cell repertoires in COVID-19. Assay: immunoSEQ multiplex PCR; the TCRdb copy retains only in-frame clones and omits some. The sample has 300,000 to 400,000 clones, 85% to 90% seen once. The sample comprised PBMCs or T cells enriched from blood (not recorded which). The source is a man younger than 35 who had recovered from COVID-19.

V usage is TRBV28 and J usage is TRBJ1-3; D may be TRBD1 (6 bases). The length of the CDR3 is 14 residues. V lost 6 bases and J 1 base, leaving 10 bases between the germline ends. Germline V gene data show CDR1 as MDHEN and CDR2 as SYDVKM. CDR3 DNA: TGTGCCAGCAGCACTCAGGGGTCTGGAAACACCATATATTTT. As protein: CASSTQGSGNTIYF.

The V call is TRBV19, the J call TRBJ1-5, with 8 bases lining up with TRBD1. The germline V gene has CDR1 LNHDA and CDR2 SQIVND (reference sequence). Trimming at V came to 3 bases and at J to 0 bases, leaving 4 bases not matched to a gene. The CDR3 runs 16 residues. The CDR3 loop is CASSMYRGSSNQPQHF. CDR3 DNA: TGTGCCAGTAGTATGTACAGGGGGTCTAGCAATCAGCCCCAGCATTTT.

The chain carries TRBV6-6 and TRBJ2-3; 11 nucleotides line up with TRBD2. CDR3 size: 15 residues. V lost 7 bases to trimming and J lost 3 bases; unmatched junction nucleotides: 6. The germline CDR1 and CDR2 sequences are MNHNY and SVGAGI (reference sequence). CDR3 protein: CASTIAGGRTDTQYF. For the CDR3, the DNA is TGTGCCAGCACTATAGCGGGGGGGCGTACAGATACGCAGTATTTT.

V gene TRBV10-3 combines with J gene TRBJ2-3, with 7 bases identical to TRBD1. Per the germline V gene, CDR1 is ENHRY and CDR2 is SYGVKD. V shed 4 bases, J shed 0 bases, and the junction held 13 bases outside the gene matches. The CDR3 extends over 18 amino acids. The CDR3, as DNA: TGTGCCATCAGTGGTCCCGGGACAGAGTCTACTAGCACAGATACGCAGTATTTT. It codes for CAISGPGTESTSTDTQYF.

The chain links TRBV7-6 to TRBJ1-2; D remains unclear. Trimming pared 0 bases from V and 4 bases from J, leaving 15 bases between. The CDR3 loop spans 16 amino acids. The germline gives CDR1 SGHVS, CDR2 FNYEAQ. The CDR3: CASSLAKGRLGYGYTF. The DNA for the CDR3 is TGTGCCAGCAGCTTAGCTAAAGGGAGGCTCGGCTATGGCTACACCTTC.

The chain has TRBV3-1 (or the pseudogene TRBV3-2) and TRBJ1-2; D uncertain. Trimming took 3 bases from V and 7 from J, leaving 12 bases between them. Per the germline V gene, CDR1 is LGHDT and CDR2 is YNNKEL (reference sequence). There are 13 residues in the CDR3. CDR3 bases: TGTGCCAGCAGCCATCCAGAATATACTGGCTACACCTTC. It encodes CASSHPEYTGYTF.

The CDR3 region is CASSQSDSRTSGNTIYF. CDR3 in DNA: TGCGCCAGCAGCCAATCGGATTCGCGGACATCTGGAAACACCATATATTTT. The chain is built from TRBV4-3 and TRBJ1-3; D is perhaps TRBD1 (5 bases). The CDR3 has 17 amino acids. V was pared by 2 bases and J by 1 base, with 15 bases between. Germline V gene data show CDR1 as LGHNA and CDR2 as YSLEER.

V and J are TRBV7-2 and TRBJ2-1; 8 positions match TRBD2. Germline values: CDR1 SGHTA, CDR2 FQGNSA. This CDR3 spans 14 amino acids. Losses at the gene ends were 3 bases for V and 12 bases for J; bases not matched to a gene: 10. The CDR3 loop is CASSLVWTAGGQFF. In DNA, the CDR3 is TGTGCCAGCAGCTTGGTTTGGACGGCGGGGGGGCAGTTCTTC.

The V and J genes are TRBV7-2 and TRBJ2-5; 8 nucleotides agree with TRBD2. This CDR3 contains 16 residues. The V and J ends lost 0 bases and 1 base, in that order; junction bases with no gene match: 4. Looked up from germline, CDR1 is SGHTA and CDR2 is FQGNSA. The CDR3 here is CASSLAPGRAQETQYF. CDR3 nucleotide sequence: TGTGCCAGCAGCTTAGCCCCCGGGAGGGCCCAAGAGACCCAGTACTTC.

The CDR3 DNA is TGTGCCAGCAGCGCCTCCCTCAGGGGCCGGGGTGACACTGAAGCTTTCTTT. This translates into CASSASLRGRGDTEAFF. The genes are TRBV5-4 and TRBJ1-1; tentative D call: TRBD1 (6 bases). Trimming pared 4 bases from V and 3 bases from J, leaving 22 bases between. Germline lookup yields CDR1 SGHNT and CDR2 YYREEE (reference sequence). The CDR3 runs 17 residues.

This chain joins TRBV5-5 and TRBJ2-5, with D perhaps TRBD2 (7 bases). Germline V CDR1 and CDR2: SGHKS, YYEKEE (reference sequence). CDR3 size: 14 residues. Trimming pared 3 bases from V and 5 bases from J, leaving 14 bases between. DNA of the CDR3: TGTGCCAGCAGCTCAAGGGGGGGAGTGGAGACCCAGTACTTC. The encoded protein is CASSSRGGVETQYF.

The chain combines TRBV3-1 (or the pseudogene TRBV3-2) with TRBJ1-2, with D uncertain. The CDR3 has 12 amino acids. Germline lookup yields CDR1 LGHDT and CDR2 YNNKEL (reference sequence). The V and J ends lost 1 base and 6 bases respectively, with 6 bases between them. The CDR3 DNA reads TGTGCCAGCAGCCAAGGGCCGAATGGCTACACCTTC. This codes for CASSQGPNGYTF.

The chain employs TRBV2 and TRBJ1-2; 8 positions match TRBD1. Germline V lookup: CDR1 SNHLY, CDR2 FYNNEI. This CDR3 comprises 12 residues. Losses at the gene ends were 8 bases for V and 4 bases for J; bases not matched to a gene: 3. The CDR3 DNA sequence: TGTGCCAGCGTCGGACAGGGCTATGGCTACACCTTC. As protein: CASVGQGYGYTF.

The chain combines TRBV7-6 with TRBJ2-1; 8 bases align to TRBD2. This CDR3 has 16 residues. Looked up from germline, CDR1 is SGHVS and CDR2 is FNYEAQ. V trimming: 1 base; J trimming: 7 bases; junction bases outside the gene matches: 9. The CDR3 here is CASSLVPAGAGNEQFF. In DNA form, the CDR3 reads TGTGCCAGCAGCTTAGTTCCAGCGGGAGCCGGGAATGAGCAGTTCTTC. The complete variable domain, with remaining parts taken from reference TRBV7-6 and TRBJ2-1, reads GAGVSQSPRYKVTKRGQDVALRCDPISGHVSLYWYRQALGQGPEFLTYFNYEAQQDKSGLPNDRFSAERPEGSISTLTIQRTEQRDSAMYRCASSLVPAGAGNEQFFGPGTRLTVL.

The rearrangement joins TRBV25-1 to TRBJ1-1; D ambiguous. V was clipped by 2 bases and J by 0 bases, with 7 bases between them. This CDR3 contains 14 residues. The V gene's germline CDR1 is MGHDK and CDR2 SYGVNS. The CDR3 sequence: CASSEVGMNTEAFF. The CDR3 DNA is TGTGCCAGCAGTGAAGTGGGCATGAACACTGAAGCTTTCTTT.

The V call is TRBV28, the J call TRBJ1-2, with D perhaps TRBD1 (5 bases). The CDR3 runs to 14 residues. V lost 4 bases to trimming and J lost 3 bases, with 12 bases between them. The germline CDR1 and CDR2 sequences are MDHEN and SYDVKM. CDR3 in DNA: TGTGCCAGCAGTTCCATCGGGGGGTACTATGGCTACACCTTC. This sequence encodes CASSSIGGYYGYTF.